The next 18 T cell receptor beta chains were all read from a single sample in a study of blood T cell repertoires in COVID-19. Some clones are missing from TCRdb's copy, which holds only in-frame ones; the method was immunoSEQ multiplex PCR. The profile shows approximately 190,000 clones, roughly three quarters of them singletons. Specimen: peripheral blood. The receptors were gathered from a man aged 55-75 years with active or convalescent COVID-19.

V gene TRBV2 combines with J gene TRBJ2-4; the D is unclear. Per germline, CDR1 SNHLY and CDR2 FYNNEI. The V gene lost 8 bases and the J gene lost 2 bases, with 10 bases spanning the gap. The CDR3 loop spans 13 amino acids. In nucleotides, the CDR3 is TGTGCCAGCGCCTTGGAGACCAAAAACATTCAGTACTTC. It yields the protein CASALETKNIQYF.

V usage is TRBV9 and J usage is TRBJ2-7, with 7 bases lining up with TRBD1. CDR3 length: 17 residues. The junction had 21 bases not matched to a gene; V was cut back by 8 bases and J by 4 bases. Germline V gives CDR1 SGDLS, CDR2 YYNGEE. The CDR3 sequence is CARTGLGETGNEYEQYF. CDR3 in DNA: TGTGCCAGAACGGGATTGGGAGAGACAGGGAACGAATACGAGCAGTACTTC.

The rearrangement uses TRBV28 and TRBJ2-2; TRBD1 aligns across 7 bases. The CDR3 spans 12 residues. Trimming removed 8 bases from V and 6 bases from J; junction bases left unmatched: 3. Germline values: CDR1 MDHEN, CDR2 SYDVKM. This CDR3 is CASGTGAGELFF. CDR3 DNA: TGTGCCAGCGGAACAGGGGCCGGGGAGCTGTTTTTT. Filled out from reference TRBV28 and TRBJ2-2, the complete variable domain reads DVKVTQSSRYLVKRTGEKVFLECVQDMDHENMFWYRQDPGLGLRLIYFSYDVKMKEKGDIPEGYSVSREKKERFSLILESASTNQTSMYLCASGTGAGELFFGEGSRLTVL.

This clone was seen only a few times. The rearrangement uses TRBV19 and TRBJ1-1; no reliable D call. The germline V gene has CDR1 LNHDA and CDR2 SQIVND (reference sequence). The length of the CDR3 is 14 residues. V shed 5 bases and J shed 1 base, with 11 bases lying between them. CDR3 amino acids: CASSFRRQNTEAFF. In DNA, the CDR3 is TGTGCCAGTAGTTTCCGTCGACAGAACACTGAAGCTTTCTTT.

Ten or more counts support this clone. This rearrangement joins TRBV7-3 to TRBJ1-5; no clear D. Germline values: CDR1 SGHTA, CDR2 FQGTGA. The V end was cut by 5 bases, the J end by 7 bases, with 12 bases between. This CDR3 is 13 amino acids long. CDR3 protein: CASSLLPGQPQHF. In nucleotides, the CDR3 is TGTGCCAGCAGCCTACTTCCGGGGCAGCCCCAGCATTTT.

This clone was picked up a small number of times. The chain carries TRBV5-3 and TRBJ1-5; D remains unclear. TRBV5-3 is sorted into the ORF group, with uncertain function. The CDR3 runs 11 residues. V lost 4 bases and J 3 bases, leaving 2 bases between the germline ends. The CDR3 nucleotides are TGTGCCAGAAGCCACAATCAGCCCCAGCATTTT. Translating gives CARSHNQPQHF.

J is TRBJ1-5 and V is TRBV7-9; 8 positions agree with TRBD1. The CDR3 is made up of 15 amino acids. Germline CDR1 is SEHNR and CDR2 is FQNEAQ (reference sequence). V shed 0 bases and J 5 bases; nucleotides not matched to a gene: 3. The CDR3 DNA follows: TGTGCCAGCAGCTTAGCTGGACAGGGCTATCAGCCCCAGCATTTT. Translation gives CASSLAGQGYQPQHF.

This clone was counted only a few times. The rearrangement joins TRBV28 to TRBJ1-4, with D possibly being TRBD1 (5 bases). The CDR3 runs to 14 residues. The V gene lost 8 bases and the J gene lost 0 bases, with 10 bases spanning the gap. Germline loops: CDR1 MDHEN, CDR2 SYDVKM. In DNA form, the CDR3 reads TGTGCCAGCGGACGGGGGGCAACTAATGAAAAACTGTTTTTT. Its protein product is CASGRGATNEKLFF. The variable domain in full, completed from reference TRBV28 and TRBJ1-4, reads DVKVTQSSRYLVKRTGEKVFLECVQDMDHENMFWYRQDPGLGLRLIYFSYDVKMKEKGDIPEGYSVSREKKERFSLILESASTNQTSMYLCASGRGATNEKLFFGSGTQLSVL.

In its sample, this clone was seen a few times. V and J are TRBV2 and TRBJ2-2; possible D gene TRBD1, 6 bases. CDR3 size: 12 residues. The V gene's germline CDR1 is SNHLY and CDR2 FYNNEI. With 5 bases removed from V and 10 bases from J, the gap between germline ends came to 11 bases. In DNA, the CDR3 is TGTGCCAGCAGTAACCAGGGGTCGGAGCTGTTTTTT. It codes for CASSNQGSELFF.

The V call is TRBV19, the J call TRBJ2-1, with 10 bases identical to TRBD1. Germline V CDR1 and CDR2: LNHDA, SQIVND (reference sequence). V lost 8 bases, J lost 7 bases, and 8 bases stayed unmatched. This CDR3 contains 14 residues. The CDR3 DNA sequence: TGTGCCAGTTCATGGGACAGGGGTTTTAATGAGCAGTTCTTC. Translated, it gives CASSWDRGFNEQFF.

The chain has TRBV24-1 and TRBJ2-1; D is perhaps TRBD1 (5 bases). CDR3 length: 11 amino acids. Germline CDR1 and CDR2: KGHDR and SFDVKD. Trimming took 7 bases from V and 9 from J, leaving 9 bases between them. CDR3 in amino acids: CATSERGEQFF. CDR3 DNA: TGTGCCACCAGCGAAAGGGGTGAGCAGTTCTTC.

V and J are TRBV10-3 and TRBJ1-3; D not certain. CDR1 and CDR2 (germline): ENHRY, SYGVKD. The V end was cut by 8 bases, the J end by 0 bases, with 5 bases between. This CDR3 spans 12 amino acids. The CDR3 DNA reads TGTGCCATCGGAGCCTCTGGAAACACCATATATTTT. Translation: CAIGASGNTIYF.

CDR3 sequence: CAWSEGGQGSQPQHF. CDR3 sequence (DNA): TGTGCCTGGAGTGAGGGAGGGCAGGGAAGTCAGCCCCAGCATTTT. The rearrangement links TRBV30 to TRBJ1-5; D is possibly TRBD1 (5 bases). V was trimmed by 1 base and J by 6 bases, leaving 16 bases between them. The CDR3 sequence is 15 residues long. Germline V gene sequence: CDR1 GTSNPN, CDR2 SVGIG (reference sequence).

This chain connects TRBV10-3 to TRBJ2-5; perhaps TRBD1 as D (5 bases). Germline V gene sequence: CDR1 ENHRY, CDR2 SYGVKD. The germline V and J ends were trimmed by 6 bases and 2 bases, with 16 bases remaining between them. The CDR3 consists of 15 residues. The CDR3 DNA follows: TGTGCCATCAGCCCTACCCAGGGTCCACAAGAGACCCAGTACTTC. This sequence encodes CAISPTQGPQETQYF.

This clone has only a few counts. CDR3 sequence: CASSQGRANEKLFF. In nucleotides, the CDR3 is TGTGCCAGCAGCCAGGGGAGAGCTAATGAAAAACTGTTTTTT. The chain couples TRBV14 to TRBJ1-4; no definite D call. V gave up 3 bases and J gave up 3 bases, with 8 bases separating them. The CDR3 totals 14 residues. Germline loops: CDR1 SGHDN, CDR2 FVKESK.

This chain links TRBV10-2 with TRBJ2-5, with 11 bases matching TRBD2. The CDR3 sequence is 15 residues long. V lost 3 bases, J lost 3 bases, and 3 bases stayed unmatched. Germline-derived CDR1 and CDR2 are WSHSY and SAAADI. DNA of the CDR3: TGCGCCAGCAGTGAACCGGGACTAGCGGAAGAGACCCAGTACTTC. It codes for CASSEPGLAEETQYF.

This clone has more than one count but fewer than ten. The V and J genes are TRBV13 and TRBJ2-5; TRBD1 agrees at 8 bases. Germline lookup yields CDR1 PRHDT and CDR2 FYEKMQ (reference sequence). The CDR3 has 15 amino acids. Trimming cost V 5 bases and J 2 bases; bases outside gene matches: 7. The CDR3 loop is CASSPPDRAQETQYF. In DNA, the CDR3 is TGTGCCAGCAGCCCCCCGGACAGGGCGCAAGAGACCCAGTACTTC.

This clone is a singleton in its sample. The rearrangement links TRBV27 to TRBJ1-2; 7 bases map to TRBD1. The CDR3 has 14 residues. Trimming took 6 bases from V and 7 from J; bases not matched to a gene: 11. CDR1 and CDR2 from the germline V gene are MNHEY and SMNVEV (reference sequence). CDR3 amino acids: CASRVTGAVSGYTF. CDR3 DNA sequence: TGTGCCAGCAGGGTTACAGGGGCGGTAAGTGGCTACACCTTC.